This T cell receptor (beta chain) was obtained from a study of technical replicates of blood from several donors. The method was immunoSEQ multiplex PCR; TCRdb's version includes in-frame clones alone and lacks a portion of them. The sample contains approximately 75,000 clones, 90% to 96% of which appear only once. There are 14 residues in the CDR3. V was pared by 5 bases and J by 3 bases, with 14 bases between. Germline CDR1 is MNHNS and CDR2 is SASEGT. Sequenced input: T cells isolated from PBMCs. This receptor was identified in a human donor in good health. The V and J genes are TRBV6-1 and TRBJ2-7; D is perhaps TRBD1 (6 bases). The CDR3 protein is CASSNGRGDYEQYF. CDR3 bases: TGTGCCAGCAGTAACGGCAGGGGCGACTACGAGCAGTACTTC.